The rows below give T cell receptor beta chains drawn from one sample of a study of regulatory T cells. The assay was immunoSEQ multiplex PCR, and TCRdb's table has in-frame clones only and misses some. This table holds more than 15,000 clones, 70% to 85% found once. The material sequenced was conventional CD4+ T cells sorted from blood. The receptors stem from a person in their thirties with CD3G deficiency. CDR3s include the opening cysteine and the closing phenylalanine or tryptophan. Fields, in order: J gene, V gene, CDR3 protein.

TRBJ2-1 | TRBV11-2 | CASSLAATHNEQFF
TRBJ2-1 | TRBV21-1 | CASSKGAGREGFMDNEQFF
TRBJ2-1 | TRBV7-8 | CASSSKFF
TRBJ2-7 | TRBV10-2 | CASSESEGSEQYF
TRBJ1-1 | TRBV19 | CASSIGGTVNTEAFF
TRBJ1-2 | TRBV28 | CASSSLLTGLSGYTF
TRBJ2-7 | TRBV27 | CASSRMGAAEQYF
TRBJ2-7 | TRBV5-1 | CASSLGGRQGRYEQYF
TRBJ1-5 | TRBV28 | CASSLGGYSNQPQHF
TRBJ1-2 | TRBV7-9 | CASSLGGSNYGYTF
TRBJ1-1 | TRBV6-1 | CASSADRANTEAFF
TRBJ2-5 | TRBV6-1 | CASSEGLRGRETQYF
TRBJ1-5 | TRBV28 | CASSPFTGTGSNQPQHF
TRBJ1-5 | TRBV5-1 | CASSLEENQPQHF
TRBJ2-7 | TRBV28 | CASSQPLGEQYF
TRBJ2-4 | TRBV11-2 | CASRPGQGLGVKNIQYF